The 22 T cell receptor beta chains in this list originate from one sample, sequenced in a study of shared clonotypes between healthy human individuals. Data came from immunoSEQ multiplex PCR; TCRdb stores just in-frame clones and leaves some out. Here the sample spans a few million clones, approximately 95% being singletons. Source material: naive CD4+ T cells sorted from blood. Documented subset: CD45RA+ positively selected. The receptor set was obtained from a man between 18 and 29 years old in good health.

This clone was counted a single time. This chain links TRBV7-2 with TRBJ2-7, with 9 nucleotides matching TRBD2. The CDR3 contains 16 residues. V gave up 5 bases and J gave up 5 bases; unmatched junction bases: 13. The germline gives CDR1 SGHTA, CDR2 FQGNSA. Written as DNA, the CDR3 is TGTGCCAGCAGCCAACGGACTGTAGCGGGAGTCAACGAGCAGTACTTC. Translated, it gives CASSQRTVAGVNEQYF.

V and J are TRBV2 and TRBJ2-1; no definite D call. The V and J ends lost 7 bases and 4 bases respectively, with 8 bases between them. Germline CDR1 and CDR2: SNHLY and FYNNEI. The CDR3 covers 12 residues. The CDR3 region is CASKEEYNEQFF. The CDR3 DNA reads TGTGCCAGCAAGGAAGAGTACAATGAGCAGTTCTTC.

V is TRBV7-6 and J is TRBJ2-1; 10 nucleotides align to TRBD1. Germline V gives CDR1 SGHVS, CDR2 FNYEAQ. The CDR3 covers 16 residues. Trimming at V came to 4 bases and at J to 8 bases, leaving 11 bases not matched to a gene. CDR3 in amino acids: CASSSLPGQGIDEQFF. The CDR3 DNA is TGTGCCAGCAGCTCTCTCCCGGGACAGGGGATCGATGAGCAGTTCTTC. Drawing the rest from reference TRBV7-6 and TRBJ2-1, the complete variable domain is GAGVSQSPRYKVTKRGQDVALRCDPISGHVSLYWYRQALGQGPEFLTYFNYEAQQDKSGLPNDRFSAERPEGSISTLTIQRTEQRDSAMYRCASSSLPGQGIDEQFFGPGTRLTVL.

The chain couples TRBV10-3 to TRBJ2-7, with TRBD1 as a possible D gene (6 bases). CDR1 ENHRY and CDR2 SYGVKD come from the germline V gene. This CDR3 spans 11 amino acids. V lost 9 bases, J lost 7 bases, and 13 bases lay in between. CDR3 protein: CAIGQLREQYF. CDR3 sequence (DNA): TGTGCCATTGGACAGCTTCGAGAGCAGTACTTC.

The chain recombines TRBV5-6 with TRBJ1-2; D is perhaps TRBD1 (5 bases). The CDR3 sequence is 14 residues long. CDR1 and CDR2 from the germline V gene are SGHDT and YYEEEE. Trimming took 0 bases from V and 5 from J, leaving 11 bases between them. CDR3 DNA sequence: TGTGCCAGCAGCTTGGATCAGGAGGGGTATGGCTACACCTTC. Translated, it gives CASSLDQEGYGYTF.

This chain uses TRBV2 with TRBJ2-3; 11 bases map to TRBD2. CDR3 length: 20 residues. V was clipped by 2 bases and J by 0 bases; unmatched bases: 13. The V gene's germline CDR1 is SNHLY and CDR2 FYNNEI. This CDR3 reads CASSELAGGLAGRSTDTQYF. CDR3 DNA: TGTGCCAGCAGTGAATTAGCGGGAGGGCTGGCGGGAAGAAGCACAGATACGCAGTATTTT.

The chain combines TRBV4-1 with TRBJ1-5; D may be TRBD1 (5 bases). Trimming cost V 1 base and J 6 bases, with 13 bases left between them. The CDR3 contains 15 residues. Per the germline V gene, CDR1 is MGHRA and CDR2 is YSYEKL. CDR3 sequence reads: CASSQGGGDRQPQHF. The CDR3 nucleotides are TGCGCCAGCAGCCAAGGCGGGGGGGATCGTCAGCCCCAGCATTTT.

V and J are TRBV5-1 and TRBJ2-7, with 10 nucleotides matching TRBD1. Germline V gene data show CDR1 as SGHRS and CDR2 as YFSETQ. The V segment lost 4 bases and the J segment 4 bases; nucleotides outside the gene matches: 5. The CDR3 runs to 14 residues. CDR3 sequence: CASSARDRGYEQYF. The CDR3 DNA reads TGCGCCAGCAGCGCCCGGGACAGGGGTTACGAGCAGTACTTC.

The chain uses TRBV30 and TRBJ1-6; D is unclear. Per the germline V gene, CDR1 is GTSNPN and CDR2 is SVGIG (reference sequence). The V gene lost 2 bases and the J gene lost 8 bases, with 16 bases spanning the gap. The CDR3 has 15 residues. The CDR3 region has the DNA TGTGCCTGGAGTCAGTTTTCCGGGTGGGATTCACCCCTCCACTTT. Amino acid sequence: CAWSQFSGWDSPLHF.

The chain uses TRBV10-3 and TRBJ2-1, with D tentatively TRBD1 (6 bases). This CDR3 region has 15 residues. V was clipped by 9 bases and J by 4 bases, with 19 bases between them. CDR1 is ENHRY and CDR2 is SYGVKD in the germline V gene. The CDR3 DNA is TGTGCCATGGGGGCCGGGGCTCAGGGATACAATGAGCAGTTCTTC. It encodes CAMGAGAQGYNEQFF.

The V and J genes are TRBV2 and TRBJ2-7; D is perhaps TRBD1 (5 bases). The CDR3 consists of 12 residues. V was shortened by 6 bases and J by 6 bases, with 12 bases between the two germline ends. The germline V gene has CDR1 SNHLY and CDR2 FYNNEI. CDR3 protein: CASRTDSGEQYF. CDR3 nucleotides: TGTGCCAGCAGGACCGACAGTGGCGAGCAGTACTTC.

The chain has TRBV10-2 and TRBJ2-5; 11 bases fit TRBD1. Germline lookup yields CDR1 WSHSY and CDR2 SAAADI. CDR3 length equals 14 residues. Losses at the gene ends were 4 bases for V and 5 bases for J; bases not matched to a gene: 3. The CDR3 sequence: CASSGTGGLETQYF. CDR3 nucleotides: TGCGCCAGCAGTGGGACAGGGGGCCTTGAGACCCAGTACTTC.

Of note for this clone: Other nucleotide sequences from this sample produce the same CDR3. V usage is TRBV4-3 and J usage is TRBJ1-5, with 7 bases fitting TRBD1. CDR1 and CDR2 (germline): LGHNA, YSLEER. Unmatched junction bases numbered 2, after V lost 0 bases and J lost 3 bases. The CDR3 covers 15 residues. CDR3 in DNA: TGCGCCAGCAGCCAAGAGACAGGGCCCAATCAGCCCCAGCATTTT. It codes for CASSQETGPNQPQHF.

The chain carries TRBV2 and TRBJ1-1; D is unresolved. From germline, CDR1 is SNHLY and CDR2 FYNNEI. V lost 7 bases and J lost 0, with 9 bases in between. This CDR3 has 13 residues. CDR3 sequence (DNA): TGTGCCAGCACGGGCACTATGAACACTGAAGCTTTCTTT. Its translation is CASTGTMNTEAFF.

The chain links TRBV10-3 to TRBJ2-7, with 14 bases that match TRBD2. The CDR3 spans 15 residues. Germline V gene data show CDR1 as ENHRY and CDR2 as SYGVKD. The V and J ends lost 6 bases and 3 bases, in that order; junction bases with no gene match: 4. Written as DNA, the CDR3 is TGTGCCATCAGAGAGGGACTAGCGGGGGACTACGAGCAGTACTTC. This codes for CAIREGLAGDYEQYF.

The V and J genes are TRBV7-9 and TRBJ2-3; TRBD2 agrees at 15 bases. The CDR3 is 16 residues long. The trim removed 6 bases at V and 5 bases at J, leaving 6 bases unmatched. Per germline, CDR1 SEHNR and CDR2 FQNEAQ (reference sequence). Here the CDR3 DNA reads TGTGCCAGCAGTCGGGGACTAGCGGGGGGAGAAGATACGCAGTATTTT. It translates to CASSRGLAGGEDTQYF. The full variable domain, with the rest looked up from reference TRBV7-9 and TRBJ2-3, is DTGVSQNPRHKITKRGQNVTFRCDPISEHNRLYWYRQTLGQGPEFLTYFQNEAQLEKSRLLSDRFSAERPKGSFSTLEIQRTEQGDSAMYLCASSRGLAGGEDTQYFGPGTRLTVL.

The chain is built from TRBV28 and TRBJ2-6; weak D call: TRBD1 (5 bases). CDR1 MDHEN and CDR2 SYDVKM come from the germline V gene. V was pared by 4 bases and J by 4 bases, with 11 bases between. There are 15 residues in the CDR3. The CDR3, as DNA: TGTGCCAGCAGTTCGACAGAGCCCGGGGCCAACGTCCTGACTTTC. This sequence encodes CASSSTEPGANVLTF.

The gene calls are TRBV9 and TRBJ2-2; 7 bases fit TRBD2. The CDR3 extends over 16 amino acids. Germline assignment: CDR1 SGDLS and CDR2 YYNGEE. J gave up 1 base and V 3 bases, and 6 bases lay outside the gene matches. CDR3 sequence reads: CASSASPGGNTGELFF. For the CDR3, the DNA is TGTGCCAGCAGCGCCTCACCGGGGGGGAACACCGGGGAGCTGTTTTTT.

The chain couples TRBV5-4 to TRBJ2-1; D could derive from TRBD1 or TRBD2 (5 bases each). Germline V gene sequence: CDR1 SGHNT, CDR2 YYREEE (reference sequence). The CDR3 totals 15 residues. V was cut by 1 base and J by 2 bases, with 10 bases left in between. The CDR3 DNA reads TGTGCCAGCAGCTTGACCGGGACGGCCTACAATGAGCAGTTCTTC. Translation gives CASSLTGTAYNEQFF.

The gene calls are TRBV5-1 and TRBJ2-1; 11 nucleotides agree with TRBD1. Losses at the gene ends were 3 bases for V and 4 bases for J; bases not matched to a gene: 15. The CDR3 runs 19 residues. Per the germline V gene, CDR1 is SGHRS and CDR2 is YFSETQ. The CDR3 region is CASSSSGQGAWRVYNEQFF. In DNA, the CDR3 is TGCGCCAGCAGCTCGTCTGGACAGGGGGCTTGGCGGGTGTACAATGAGCAGTTCTTC.

The chain carries TRBV18 and TRBJ1-2; D is unclear. The CDR3 has 13 amino acids. The germline CDR1 and CDR2 sequences are KGHSH and LQKENI. Trimming removed 3 bases at V and 8 bases at J, with 13 bases between. This chain's CDR3 is CASSPPNAHGYTF. CDR3 in DNA: TGTGCCAGCTCACCCCCAAACGCACACGGCTACACCTTC.

The CDR3 bases are TGCGCCAGCAGCCAAGGGGGAGCCAGGGGGCTCAACTATGGCTACACCTTC. It encodes CASSQGGARGLNYGYTF. V is TRBV4-1 and J is TRBJ1-2; 8 nucleotides match TRBD1. The V gene's germline CDR1 is MGHRA and CDR2 YSYEKL. The ends lost 1 base at V and 2 bases at J; junction bases unmatched: 9. This CDR3 comprises 17 residues.